Listed here is a single TCR beta chain. The antigen it binds to is not known. There are no base qualities to consult, and no much larger clone falls within one base. TCR CDR3 regions were amplified from genomic DNA by multiplex PCR using the deep immunoSEQ assay. Extracted genomic DNA from each cell subset was spread evenly across all wells of several immunoSEQ 96-well plates, with each plate serving as a replicate. For sorted subsets, about 200 ng genomic DNA, equal to 30,000 or so T cell genomes, was loaded into each replicate PCR. Purified libraries were quantified with a Qubit 3.0 fluorometer, sized on a Bioanalyzer 2100, and re-quantified with the KAPA Library Quantification kit. Each immunoSEQ 96-well plate was sequenced on its own single-read 150-cycle Illumina NextSeq 550 flow cell. As for the original processing: Because the immunoSEQ output held only junctional sequences and lacked quality scores, the filtering could not match the filtering applied to full-length reads. To assign V/J genes and CDR3, sequences were annotated against IMGT germline references using PyIR, a Python wrapper for IgBLAST v1.9. Reads were filtered out if the reads had weak V/J assignments (E-value above 1e-6), no CDR3, stop codons, out-of-frame junctions, or ambiguous translated residues. V3J clonotypes were defined by identical inferred V gene, J gene, and CDR3 amino acid sequence. The percentage overlap between two repertoires was calculated by dividing the number of shared unique clonotypes by the size of the smaller repertoire. Richness of each repertoire was evaluated using RTK rarefaction, the Chao1 estimator, and Recon v2.1 estimates of unobserved clonotypes. OLGA was used to compute generation probabilities for all TCRbeta clonotypes that the gDNA method yielded from a few donors. TCRdb holds this immuneACCESS table with in-frame rearrangements only. Some clones are missing; in checked studies, unresolved V genes explain under half, and the rest has no known cause. Clone size and the V and J calls come from that table; the DNA yielded D and trimming. Recorded for this sample are around 1.9 million clones; 93% of them occurred a single time. About 1.6% of the sample lies in the top ten.

CDR3 length: 15 amino acids, cysteine to phenylalanine. The only DNA kept is the CDR3, 45 bases in frame from the first base. From a lookup of the germline V gene, CDR1 and CDR2 are MGHRA and YSYEKL. The germline V and J ends show losses of 1 base and 4 bases respectively, and no gene match explains 5 bases of the junction. CD8 naive samples consisted of CD45RO-negative cells that were positively selected for CCR7, yielding a CD45RA+CCR7+ population without TemRA cells. The donors were healthy, HIV-negative adults with no recently reported acute infections or vaccinations. All donors were Caucasian adults living in Nashville, Tennessee, USA. Blood was obtained by leukapheresis, after which PBMCs were separated by Ficoll-Histopaque density gradient centrifugation and cryopreserved in liquid nitrogen vapor phase. Analytical flow cytometry was used to check the purity and quantity of each magnetically sorted T cell population. Genomic DNA was isolated from every sorted fraction and measured by UV absorbance on a Nanodrop 2000c.

The data originate from a study of shared clonotypes between healthy human individuals (dated by TCRdb to 2020 to 2022). Concerning the study at large: A few men and a couple of women, aged 18 to 49 years, made up the cohort. For each donor, CD4 naive and CD4 memory were each run on three plates, CD8 naive on two plates, and CD8 memory on one plate. To increase sequencing depth and limit assay-specific biases, TCR repertoire library preparation and sequencing were carried out by different laboratories using diverse techniques. The study deeply sequenced blood TCR repertoires of about 5 healthy adults to estimate repertoire size and the extent of clonotype sharing between individuals. Per donor, leukapheresis produced somewhere between about 0.8 and 9 billion PBMCs. Overall study outcomes, separate from this receptor: When several donors were compared, the shared fraction of clonotypes was around 5.1% for naive CD4, roughly 3.4% for naive CD8, 2.3% for memory CD4, and roughly 0.43% for memory CD8. Because the study included only a small number of donors, the genetic and exposure-history diversity represented was limited. Sampling was restricted to blood, and TCR repertoires in tissues likely differ from the TCR repertoires found in blood. Clonotypes shared by all four sorted-subset donors showed higher generation probabilities than non-shared clonotypes. Estimated clonotype richness was generally larger for naive than for memory subsets. Based on pairwise subsampling, the degree of clonotype sharing among donors was expected to be affected by sequencing depth. Even with the large sequencing depth, rarefaction of the sorted-subset datasets indicated that sequencing was incomplete.

Here the chain combines TRBV4-1 and TRBJ2-7, with 9 middle bases fitting TRBD2. This receptor was taken from a man younger than 35 in good health. Some clones in this sample may be carry-over from other donors' samples. The sequenced sample was naive CD8+ T cells from PBMCs. The cell subset or site label, as the study defines it: CD45RA+CCR7+. The sequenced DNA is TGCGCCAGCAGCCAAGGTAGCGGGAGTATGTACGAGCAGTACTTC. Its protein reads: CASSQGSGSMYEQYF.